The 9 T cell receptor beta chains presented below share a single source sample, sequenced in a study of radiation and T cells in renal cell carcinoma. Described time point: blood 2 weeks post-SBRT. Treatment of the sample: 15 Gy SBRT to primary tumor, nephrectomy 4 weeks later. Measured with immunoSEQ multiplex PCR; TCRdb has only the in-frame clones, and not every one. The data hold over 55,000 clones, with around 80% observed a single time. Sequencing used blood, obtained from a patient whose treatment included radiotherapy and nephrectomy. The origin of the receptors is a man between 60 and 75 years old with renal cell carcinoma.

This sequence joins TRBV7-6 and TRBJ1-3, with a weak D call TRBD1 (6 bases). Trimming cost V 1 base and J 1 base, with 14 bases left between them. The CDR3 consists of 17 residues. Per the germline V gene, CDR1 is SGHVS and CDR2 is FNYEAQ. The CDR3 sequence: CASSLEGHRASGNTIYF. CDR3 DNA sequence: TGTGCCAGCAGCTTAGAGGGCCACAGGGCTTCTGGAAACACCATATATTTT.

The genes are TRBV11-2 and TRBJ2-7; no firm D call. V lost 8 bases to trimming and J lost 4 bases, with 9 bases between them. Germline V gene sequence: CDR1 SGHAT, CDR2 FQNNGV. The CDR3 consists of 11 residues. The CDR3 region is CASVYGYEQYF. Here the CDR3 DNA reads TGTGCCAGCGTATATGGGTACGAGCAGTACTTC.

The chain joins TRBV30 to TRBJ1-3; 11 nucleotides line up with TRBD1. With V trimmed by 7 bases and J by 3 bases, 5 bases remained unmatched. The length of the CDR3 is 14 residues. Germline V lookup: CDR1 GTSNPN, CDR2 SVGIG (reference sequence). CDR3 amino acids: CALGQGVYGNTIYF. DNA for the CDR3: TGTGCCTTGGGACAGGGGGTTTATGGAAACACCATATATTTT.

The chain carries TRBV7-2 and TRBJ2-1; D remains ambiguous. V was trimmed by 5 bases and J by 6 bases, leaving 14 bases between them. The length of the CDR3 is 14 residues. Germline CDR1 SGHTA, CDR2 FQGNSA. CDR3 loop: CASSRVLASNEQFF. Here the CDR3 DNA reads TGTGCCAGCAGCCGGGTCTTAGCCAGCAATGAGCAGTTCTTC.

This clone is a singleton in its sample. CDR3 amino acids: CSVEDYSGAGNTIYF. CDR3 sequence (DNA): TGCAGCGTTGAAGATTACAGCGGGGCTGGAAACACCATATATTTT. This chain uses TRBV29-1 with TRBJ1-3; D is unresolved. Trimming took off 0 bases at V and 2 bases at J, with 11 bases between the two ends. CDR3 length: 15 residues. CDR1 and CDR2 from the germline V gene are SQVTM and ANQGSEA.

This clone occurred a few times. The chain combines TRBV9 with TRBJ1-3, with D possibly TRBD1 on 6 matching bases. The V end lost 3 bases, the J end lost 2 bases, and 12 bases lay between the germline ends. In germline, CDR1 is SGDLS, CDR2 YYNGEE. CDR3 length: 15 residues. The CDR3 bases are TGTGCCAGCAGCGACAGGGAAAGTCCTGGAAACACCATATATTTT. Its translation is CASSDRESPGNTIYF.

The gene calls are TRBV27 and TRBJ1-4; TRBD1 matches at 9 bases. The CDR3 consists of 15 residues. V lost 5 bases, J lost 5 bases, and 6 bases stayed unmatched. Germline loops: CDR1 MNHEY, CDR2 SMNVEV (reference sequence). CDR3 DNA sequence: TGTGCCAGCAGTCTCCAGACAGGGGGGAATGAAAAACTGTTTTTT. Its translation is CASSLQTGGNEKLFF.

The rearrangement joins TRBV29-1 to TRBJ1-4, with D possibly TRBD1 on 5 matching bases. V lost 4 bases and J lost 7, with 13 bases in between. Germline CDR1 reads SQVTM; CDR2 reads ANQGSEA. The CDR3 is made up of 13 amino acids. CDR3 DNA: TGCAGCGTTGCCGGGGGGACGGGTGAAAAACTGTTTTTT. Its protein product is CSVAGGTGEKLFF.

The CDR3 here is CASMRAGELFF. The CDR3 DNA reads TGTGCCAGCATGCGAGCCGGGGAGCTGTTTTTT. The chain couples TRBV6-5 to TRBJ2-2; D uncertain. This CDR3 region has 11 residues. V was cut by 7 bases and J by 6 bases, with 6 bases left in between. Germline V gene data show CDR1 as MNHEY and CDR2 as SVGAGI.